These 24 T cell receptor beta chains originate from one sample sequenced in a study of blood T cell repertoires in COVID-19 (dated by TCRdb to 2019 to 2021). The library was built by means of the immunoSEQ multiplex PCR assay. TCRdb took over this immuneACCESS table, retaining in-frame rearrangements with V and J assigned. Such tables are incomplete; in checked studies, under half of the missing clones stem from an unresolved V gene, and the remainder is unexplained. In all, the sample holds tens of thousands of clones, and 88% of those were seen once. The ten largest clones capture approximately 5% of the sample. The sequencing input was peripheral blood. These receptors originate from a man in his fifties or sixties with active COVID-19.

This chain connects TRBV28 to TRBJ1-2, with 8 bases matching TRBD1. With V trimmed by 6 bases and J by 7 bases, 7 bases remained unmatched. The V gene's germline CDR1 is MDHEN and CDR2 SYDVKM. The CDR3 totals 13 residues. Here the CDR3 DNA reads TGTGCCAGCAGGTTAACAGGGGGAGGTGGCTACACCTTC. Protein product: CASRLTGGGGYTF.

This clone appeared once. The rearrangement uses TRBV3-1 (or the pseudogene TRBV3-2) and TRBJ2-3; TRBD2 matches 8 bases. Unmatched junction bases numbered 11, after V lost 1 base and J lost 14 bases. The CDR3 runs to 14 residues. Germline V gene lookup returns CDR1 LGHDT and CDR2 YNNKEL (reference sequence). The CDR3: CASSQVSREGRLYF. The DNA of the CDR3 is TGTGCCAGCAGCCAAGTCAGTCGGGAGGGCCGATTGTATTTT.

The rearrangement links TRBV18 to TRBJ1-1; D gene ambiguous. Germline V lookup: CDR1 KGHSH, CDR2 LQKENI. The CDR3 is 15 residues long. V lost 0 bases and J 2 bases, leaving 10 bases between the germline ends. The CDR3 region has the DNA TGTGCCAGCTCACCACCGTCCAGGCAAAACACTGAAGCTTTCTTT. It specifies CASSPPSRQNTEAFF.

The rearrangement uses TRBV15 and TRBJ2-3; 14 bases line up with TRBD2. Germline-derived CDR1 and CDR2 are LNHNV and YYDKDF (reference sequence). There are 18 residues in the CDR3. The J segment lost 4 bases and the V segment lost 1 base, leaving 7 bases of the junction unmatched. The CDR3 loop is CATSRVRLAGGYPDTQYF. For the CDR3, the DNA is TGTGCCACCAGCAGAGTAAGACTAGCGGGGGGGTATCCAGATACGCAGTATTTT.

The J gene is TRBJ1-1, the V gene TRBV6-2 or TRBV6-3; possibly TRBD1 for D (6 bases). Germline lookup yields CDR1 MNHEY and CDR2 SVGEGT. There are 17 residues in the CDR3. Trimming shortened V by 6 bases and J by 0 bases, and 20 bases separated the two germline ends. CDR3 sequence reads: CASSQERTDPMNTEAFF. In DNA form, the CDR3 reads TGTGCCAGCAGCCAGGAAAGGACAGACCCTATGAACACTGAAGCTTTCTTT.

V and J are TRBV11-1 and TRBJ2-7, with a weak D call TRBD1 (7 bases). Trimming took off 4 bases at V and 6 bases at J, with 16 bases between the two ends. The CDR3 runs to 14 residues. CDR1 and CDR2 from the germline V gene are SGHAT and FQDESV (reference sequence). Here the CDR3 reads CASSSTGLGLEQYF. CDR3 DNA sequence: TGTGCCAGCAGCTCGACAGGGCTGGGACTCGAGCAGTACTTC.

This chain links TRBV5-1 with TRBJ2-7, with D maybe TRBD2 (7 bases). The V end lost 4 bases, the J end lost 0 bases, and 14 bases lay between the germline ends. This CDR3 comprises 15 residues. Germline CDR1 is SGHRS and CDR2 is YFSETQ. The CDR3 sequence is CASSLRGGYSYEQYF. For the CDR3, the DNA is TGCGCCAGCAGCCTTAGGGGGGGCTACTCCTACGAGCAGTACTTC.

J is TRBJ1-3 and V is TRBV6-1; the match to TRBD1 covers 10 bases. The V segment lost 3 bases and the J segment 0 bases; nucleotides outside the gene matches: 2. Germline CDR1 reads MNHNS; CDR2 reads SASEGT. The CDR3 runs 16 residues. This CDR3 is CASSEGQGSSGNTIYF. CDR3 DNA: TGTGCCAGCAGTGAGGGACAGGGGAGCTCTGGAAACACCATATATTTT.

This chain connects TRBV9 to TRBJ2-1; possibly TRBD2 for D (6 bases). The germline V gene has CDR1 SGDLS and CDR2 YYNGEE. This CDR3 is built from 13 residues. Trimming shortened V by 2 bases and J by 8 bases, and 11 bases separated the two germline ends. CDR3 in DNA: TGTGCCAGCAGCGTCGGTCCGGGAGATGAGCAGTTCTTC. It specifies CASSVGPGDEQFF.

The rearrangement uses TRBV7-3 and TRBJ2-2; 7 bases agree with TRBD2. This CDR3 spans 15 amino acids. With 1 base clipped from V and 1 base from J, the junction kept 0 bases outside the gene matches. The V gene's germline CDR1 is SGHTA and CDR2 FQGTGA. CDR3 region: CASSLIAGNTGELFF. The CDR3 nucleotides read TGTGCCAGCAGCTTAATAGCGGGGAACACCGGGGAGCTGTTTTTT.

This rearrangement joins TRBV4-3 to TRBJ1-2, with 7 bases identical to TRBD1. CDR1 is LGHNA and CDR2 is YSLEER in the germline V gene. The V and J ends lost 4 bases and 6 bases, in that order; junction bases with no gene match: 2. This CDR3 has 12 amino acids. The DNA of the CDR3 is TGCGCCAGCAGCCTCGACAGGGATGGCTACACCTTC. Protein: CASSLDRDGYTF.

This chain joins TRBV11-2 and TRBJ1-2; D remains ambiguous. The germline V gene encodes CDR1 SGHAT and CDR2 FQNNGV. This CDR3 region has 16 residues. V was shortened by 5 bases and J by 0 bases, with 16 bases between the two germline ends. For the CDR3, the DNA is TGTGCCAGCAGCCAGCCCCCGAGACAAACTAACTATGGCTACACCTTC. Encoded protein: CASSQPPRQTNYGYTF.

This rearrangement joins TRBV18 to TRBJ1-6; D gene uncertain. The CDR3 runs to 17 residues. Germline CDR1 and CDR2: KGHSH and LQKENI. V gave up 2 bases and J gave up 6 bases, with 17 bases separating them. The CDR3 region has the DNA TGTGCCAGCTCACCAAAACCAGAGGGTGCCGGTAATTCACCCCTCCACTTT. Protein product: CASSPKPEGAGNSPLHF.

In its sample, this clone was seen once. The V gene is TRBV4-2, the J gene TRBJ2-4; D not certain. Germline assignment: CDR1 LGHNA and CDR2 YNFKEQ. CDR3 length: 17 amino acids. The V and J ends lost 1 base and 3 bases respectively, with 16 bases between them. CDR3 nucleotide sequence: TGTGCCAGCAGCCAAGCGGATGGGCCCGCTGGCAAAAACATTCAGTACTTC. This encodes CASSQADGPAGKNIQYF.

The chain joins TRBV11-2 to TRBJ2-5, with 12 nucleotides matching TRBD2. V was clipped by 3 bases and J by 5 bases; unmatched bases: 10. Germline CDR1 and CDR2: SGHAT and FQNNGV. CDR3 size: 17 residues. CDR3 in DNA: TGTGCCAGCAGCTTCCTAGCGGGAGGGCCTTTAGGGGAGACCCAGTACTTC. Protein product: CASSFLAGGPLGETQYF.

This chain uses TRBV4-2 with TRBJ1-1, with 7 bases lining up with TRBD1. V shed 4 bases and J 5 bases; nucleotides not matched to a gene: 4. CDR3 size: 13 residues. The germline V gene encodes CDR1 LGHNA and CDR2 YNFKEQ. The CDR3 here is CASSPTGVTEAFF. CDR3 DNA: TGTGCCAGCAGCCCCACAGGGGTAACTGAAGCTTTCTTT.

The sample holds a few counts of this clone. The V gene is TRBV30, the J gene TRBJ1-6; D gene uncertain. CDR1 and CDR2 (germline): GTSNPN, SVGIG (reference sequence). The CDR3 covers 11 residues. Trimming stripped 1 base from V and 14 bases from J, with 9 bases between. The CDR3 DNA is TGTGCCTGGAGTGGAGCCGCCGCCCTCCACTTT. Its translation is CAWSGAAALHF.

The genes are TRBV9 and TRBJ2-7; 8 bases fit TRBD1. Per the germline V gene, CDR1 is SGDLS and CDR2 is YYNGEE. Losses at the gene ends were 2 bases for V and 6 bases for J; bases not matched to a gene: 1. The CDR3 sequence is 12 residues long. Written as DNA, the CDR3 is TGTGCCAGCAGCGTCACAGGGGGCGAGCAGTACTTC. Translation gives CASSVTGGEQYF.

This rearrangement joins TRBV28 to TRBJ2-7; TRBD1 matches 7 bases. CDR1 and CDR2 (germline): MDHEN, SYDVKM. The CDR3 consists of 12 residues. V was pared by 4 bases and J by 6 bases, with 3 bases of the junction left unmatched. The CDR3 spells CASSYRGREQYF. CDR3 bases: TGTGCCAGCAGTTACAGGGGTCGCGAGCAGTACTTC.

The chain has TRBV6-6 and TRBJ2-7, with 11 bases matching TRBD1. The V gene's germline CDR1 is MNHNY and CDR2 SVGAGI (reference sequence). The CDR3 extends over 14 amino acids. Trimming cost V 8 bases and J 4 bases; bases outside gene matches: 7. The DNA of the CDR3 is TGTGCCAGCCATGGCAGGGACAGGGGGTACGAGCAGTACTTC. Translating gives CASHGRDRGYEQYF.

The chain employs TRBV6-6 and TRBJ1-1, with TRBD1 matching over 7 bases. CDR1 MNHNY and CDR2 SVGAGI come from the germline V gene (reference sequence). With V trimmed by 0 bases and J by 0 bases, 1 base remained unmatched. This CDR3 spans 15 amino acids. The CDR3 bases are TGTGCCAGCAGTTACTCGGGACAGATGAACACTGAAGCTTTCTTT. Translated, it gives CASSYSGQMNTEAFF.

The chain links TRBV28 to TRBJ2-7; TRBD2 is a possible D gene (5 bases). V dropped 7 bases and J dropped 2 bases, with 21 bases sitting between them. The CDR3 consists of 16 residues. Per the germline V gene, CDR1 is MDHEN and CDR2 is SYDVKM. The CDR3 DNA follows: TGTGCCAGCACTTTCCCCCTCGGGAAGGGAACCTACGAGCAGTACTTC. It yields the protein CASTFPLGKGTYEQYF. The full variable domain, rest sourced from reference TRBV28 and TRBJ2-7, is DVKVTQSSRYLVKRTGEKVFLECVQDMDHENMFWYRQDPGLGLRLIYFSYDVKMKEKGDIPEGYSVSREKKERFSLILESASTNQTSMYLCASTFPLGKGTYEQYFGPGTRLTVT.

This clone turned up a few times. This rearrangement joins TRBV30 to TRBJ1-2; D not resolved. V dropped 7 bases and J dropped 6 bases, with 15 bases sitting between them. Per the germline V gene, CDR1 is GTSNPN and CDR2 is SVGIG (reference sequence). CDR3 size: 12 residues. The CDR3: CASELKHNGYTF. The CDR3 DNA sequence: TGTGCCTCCGAATTAAAACACAATGGCTACACCTTC.

The J gene is TRBJ2-5, the V gene TRBV7-3; D might be TRBD1 (5 bases). The CDR3 is made up of 16 amino acids. Germline CDR1 is SGHTA and CDR2 is FQGTGA. Trimming removed 1 base from V and 4 bases from J, with 16 bases in between. In nucleotides, the CDR3 is TGTGCCAGCAGCTTAATTGGAGCAGGGTTACGAGAGACCCAGTACTTC. Its protein product is CASSLIGAGLRETQYF.